One and the same sample provided the 28 T cell receptor beta chains below, sequenced in a study of metastatic and nonmetastatic thyroid tumors. MiXCR reprocessed the PCR reads for TCRdb. The table includes tens of thousands of clones, 15% to 20% detected once. Every patient underwent thyroid surgery untreated. Sample: blood. These TCRs come from a male donor with papillary thyroid cancer or a benign thyroid nodule (not recorded which). Some clones in this sample may be carry-over from other donors' samples.

In this sample, this clone turned up many times. The rearrangement links TRBV19 to TRBJ1-5, with D tentatively TRBD1 (5 bases). Germline CDR1 LNHDA, CDR2 SQIVND (reference sequence). The CDR3 is 13 residues long. Trimming stripped 0 bases from V and 7 bases from J, with 7 bases between. CDR3: CASSIDQGQPQHF. Written as DNA, the CDR3 is TGTGCCAGTAGTATAGATCAGGGCCAGCCCCAGCATTTT.

This clone was recorded at least ten times. The chain links TRBV20-1 to TRBJ2-1; maybe TRBD2 (6 bases). This CDR3 is built from 18 residues. Trimming removed 6 bases from V and 2 bases from J, with 26 bases in between. Germline assignment: CDR1 DFQATT and CDR2 SNEGSKA (reference sequence). The CDR3 nucleotides read TGCAGTGCGGTACGGGACTTCCACTCCCGCTGGCCCTACAATGAGCAGTTCTTC. Translation: CSAVRDFHSRWPYNEQFF.

This clone was detected many times. The CDR3 loop reads CASSQMPYMGEGEKLFF. In DNA, the CDR3 is TGTGCCAGCAGTCAGATGCCCTATATGGGGGAAGGGGAAAAACTGTTTTTT. The chain has TRBV3-1 and TRBJ1-4, with D possibly being TRBD1 (5 bases). The CDR3 contains 17 residues. The V gene lost 6 bases and the J gene lost 8 bases, with 25 bases spanning the gap. CDR1 is LGHDT, CDR2 YNNKEL, per germline (reference sequence).

This clone was counted once. The chain recombines TRBV20-1 with TRBJ2-3; no clear D. The CDR3 runs to 15 residues. Germline V CDR1 and CDR2: DFQATT, SNEGSKA (reference sequence). V lost 0 bases and J lost 7, with 17 bases in between. The CDR3 is CSARDPLHGRYTQYF. DNA of the CDR3: TGCAGTGCTAGAGATCCCCTGCATGGCCGGTATACGCAGTATTTT.

This clone appeared many times. The chain combines TRBV7-9 with TRBJ2-7; D remains unclear. The CDR3 loop spans 12 amino acids. V lost 3 bases and J 2 bases, leaving 5 bases between the germline ends. CDR1 is SEHNR and CDR2 is FQNEAQ in the germline V gene (reference sequence). The CDR3, as DNA: TGTGCCAGCAGCTTCGCCACCTACGAGCAGTACTTC. Its protein product is CASSFATYEQYF.

Turning to this clone: Relative to the germline gene, one junction end is altered; a read error may explain this. The V call is TRBV29-1, the J call TRBJ2-3, with D perhaps TRBD2 (5 bases). The CDR3 totals 15 residues. Looked up from germline, CDR1 is SQVTM and CDR2 is ANQGSEA. CDR3: CRVEELASSTDKQYF. The CDR3 nucleotides are TGCAGAGTTGAAGAACTTGCTTCTAGCACAGATAAGCAGTATTTT.

This clone has ten or more counts. This rearrangement joins TRBV2 to TRBJ2-1, with TRBD2 matching over 10 bases. J was trimmed by 1 base and V by 1 base; bases with no gene match: 7. The germline V gene has CDR1 SNHLY and CDR2 FYNNEI. The length of the CDR3 is 18 residues. The CDR3 is CASSEVFGLAESYNEQFF. The CDR3 nucleotides read TGTGCCAGCAGTGAAGTCTTTGGACTAGCGGAATCCTACAATGAGCAGTTCTTC. The variable domain in full, with the rest retrieved from reference TRBV2 and TRBJ2-1, is EPEVTQTPSHQVTQMGQEVILRCVPISNHLYFYWYRQILGQKVEFLVSFYNNEISEKSEIFDDQFSVERPDGSNFTLKIRSTKLEDSAMYFCASSEVFGLAESYNEQFFGPGTRLTVL.

This clone is labeled medium-sized (0.01 to 0.1%). The chain uses TRBV6-1 and TRBJ2-5; 9 bases map to TRBD1. The V gene end was trimmed by 6 bases and the J gene end by 10 bases; junction bases not matched to a gene: 12. The CDR3 extends over 14 amino acids. The germline CDR1 and CDR2 sequences are MNHNS and SASEGT. DNA of the CDR3: TGTGCCAGCAGGCCCACGGGACAGGGACTTAACCAGTACTTC. Translating gives CASRPTGQGLNQYF.

This clone was seen at least ten times. A much larger clone lies a single base off, so this may be a read error. The rearrangement joins TRBV27 to TRBJ2-2, with TRBD1 matching over 7 bases. CDR1 MNHEY and CDR2 SMNVEV come from the germline V gene (reference sequence). CDR3 size: 12 residues. The chain's CDR3 is CASYRGTGERFF. Here the CDR3 DNA reads TGTGCCTCGTACAGGGGCACCGGGGAGCGGTTTTTT.

Many counts were recorded for this clone. This chain uses TRBV6-4 with TRBJ1-1, with unresolved D. This CDR3 has 14 amino acids. The germline V gene encodes CDR1 MRHNA and CDR2 SNTAGT. V was clipped by 1 base and J by 0 bases, with 6 bases between them. CDR3 nucleotide sequence: TGTGCCAGCAGTGACTTCAGCATGAACACTGAAGCTTTCTTT. Protein: CASSDFSMNTEAFF.

This clone was seen many times. The chain recombines TRBV9 with TRBJ1-3, with TRBD1 identical over 7 bases. V trimming: 0 bases; J trimming: 2 bases; junction bases outside the gene matches: 5. This CDR3 has 16 amino acids. Germline-derived CDR1 and CDR2 are SGDLS and YYNGEE. For the CDR3, the DNA is TGTGCCAGCAGCGTAGCGGGGCAGGGGGCTGGAAACACCATATATTTT. It encodes CASSVAGQGAGNTIYF.

This chain uses TRBV20-1 with TRBJ1-1; D is unclear. Deletions cut 2 bases from V and 2 bases from J, with 21 bases between. The CDR3 has 17 residues. Germline CDR1 DFQATT, CDR2 SNEGSKA (reference sequence). This chain's CDR3 is CSARYPGVGTRNTEAFF. CDR3 sequence (DNA): TGCAGTGCTAGATACCCCGGGGTAGGTACGCGTAACACTGAAGCTTTCTTT.

This clone appeared many times. The J gene is TRBJ1-5, the V gene TRBV7-9; D remains unclear. V lost 5 bases and J lost 9, with 14 bases in between. Germline CDR1 is SEHNR and CDR2 is FQNEAQ (reference sequence). The CDR3 covers 13 residues. CDR3 sequence (DNA): TGTGCCAGCAGCCCTCGGGCCTCGGGGCCCCAGCATTTT. Protein: CASSPRASGPQHF.

This clone turned up a few times. The germline gene is not matched at one end of the junction; a read error may be the cause. Here the CDR3 DNA reads TGCAGCGTTAGGAGACCCGACAGCTTGATCTATTGCTACACCTTC. Translation: CSVRRPDSLIYCYTF. The rearrangement links TRBV29-1 to TRBJ1-2, with D possibly matching TRBD1 (5 bases). Looked up from germline, CDR1 is SQVTM and CDR2 is ANQGSEA. This CDR3 is built from 15 residues.

Points on this clone: At one of its ends the junction is not consistent with the germline gene, which may arise from a read error. The chain uses TRBV7-2 and TRBJ2-1; 11 bases map to TRBD2. Looked up from germline, CDR1 is SGHTA and CDR2 is FQGNSA. The CDR3 is made up of 15 amino acids. The CDR3 is CASSSSGRPYNEQFF. The CDR3 bases are TGTGCCAGCAGTTCTAGCGGGAGGCCTTACAATGAGCAATTCTTC.

This clone was picked up many times. The chain combines TRBV5-1 with TRBJ2-1; 7 nucleotides agree with TRBD2. CDR1 SGHRS and CDR2 YFSETQ come from the germline V gene. Unmatched junction bases numbered 8, after V lost 5 bases and J lost 0 bases. CDR3 length: 16 residues. The CDR3 DNA reads TGCGCCAGCAGTGGGGGGACTATCCGCTCCTACAATGAGCAGTTCTTC. Translated, it gives CASSGGTIRSYNEQFF. Full variable domain (rest looked up from reference TRBV5-1 and TRBJ2-1): KAGVTQTPRYLIKTRGQQVTLSCSPISGHRSVSWYQQTPGQGLQFLFEYFSETQRNKGNFPGRFSGRQFSNSRSEMNVSTLELGDSALYLCASSGGTIRSYNEQFFGPGTRLTVL.

This clone showed up many times. Germline is not matched at one junction end, which may reflect a read error. Other DNA sequences in this specimen translate into the identical CDR3. The chain has TRBV5-1 and TRBJ2-1; perhaps D is TRBD1 or TRBD2 (5 bases each). Germline values: CDR1 SGHRS, CDR2 YFSETQ. This CDR3 region has 19 residues. The CDR3 bases are TGCGCCAGCAGCTTTGGGGCAGGGAAGGCGGCTAGCCTTTACAATGAGCAGTTTTTC. Its translation is CASSFGAGKAASLYNEQFF.

As to this clone: A much larger clone sits a single nucleotide away, making a read error possible. The chain joins TRBV18 to TRBJ2-7; tentative D call: TRBD2 (6 bases). The V end lost 3 bases, the J end lost 2 bases, and 8 bases lay between the germline ends. Germline lookup yields CDR1 KGHSH and CDR2 LQKENI. CDR3 length: 13 amino acids. The CDR3 sequence: CASSPGTAYEQYF. The CDR3 coding sequence is TGTGCCAGCTCACCGGGGACTGCCTACGAGCAGTACTTC.

Ten or more counts support this clone. The rearrangement links TRBV11-2 to TRBJ2-3; the D call may be TRBD1 or TRBD2 (5 bases each). V was pared by 5 bases and J by 1 base, with 10 bases between. This CDR3 contains 14 residues. Germline V gene data show CDR1 as SGHAT and CDR2 as FQNNGV. The CDR3 loop is CASSGGYGTDTQYF. As DNA, the CDR3 is TGTGCCAGCAGCGGGGGATATGGCACAGATACGCAGTATTTT.

The rearrangement uses TRBV6-6 and TRBJ1-3, with 8 bases fitting TRBD1. V lost 2 bases, J lost 0 bases, and 6 bases stayed unmatched. This CDR3 comprises 17 residues. Per germline, CDR1 MNHNY and CDR2 SVGAGI (reference sequence). The CDR3 sequence is CASSYLGTGSSGNTIYF. The CDR3 region has the DNA TGTGCCAGCAGTTACCTCGGGACAGGCAGCTCTGGAAACACCATATATTTT.

This clone was detected many times. The V gene is TRBV4-1, the J gene TRBJ2-7; 11 nucleotides agree with TRBD2. With V trimmed by 3 bases and J by 2 bases, 3 bases remained unmatched. CDR1 and CDR2 (germline): MGHRA, YSYEKL. CDR3 size: 15 residues. The CDR3 nucleotides read TGCGCCAGCAGCCACATAGCGGGAGGGCCCTACGAGCAGTACTTC. It translates to CASSHIAGGPYEQYF.

This clone showed up just a few times. The rearrangement links TRBV19 to TRBJ1-6; TRBD1 aligns across 8 bases. The junction had 9 bases not matched to a gene; V was cut back by 8 bases and J by 9 bases. Germline loops: CDR1 LNHDA, CDR2 SQIVND (reference sequence). The CDR3 sequence is 14 residues long. Written as DNA, the CDR3 is TGTGCCAGTCGCCTTTGGGGACAGGTTTCACCCCTCCACTTT. Residues: CASRLWGQVSPLHF. The variable domain in full, with the rest retrieved from reference TRBV19 and TRBJ1-6, is DGGITQSPKYLFRKEGQNVTLSCEQNLNHDAMYWYRQDPGQGLRLIYYSQIVNDFQKGDIAEGYSVSREKKESFPLTVTSAQKNPTAFYLCASRLWGQVSPLHFGNGTRLTVT.

The table lists this clone with a few counts. The gene calls are TRBV12-3 or TRBV12-4 and TRBJ2-5, with D unclear. The V end was cut by 8 bases, the J end by 1 base, with 17 bases between. The CDR3 runs to 15 residues. The CDR3 spells CASGWGKGIQETQYF. For the CDR3, the DNA is TGTGCCAGCGGATGGGGTAAAGGGATCCAAGAGACCCAGTACTTC.

This clone was seen a handful of times. With a much larger clone just one base away, this may be a read error. The chain combines TRBV4-1 with TRBJ2-1; D is undetermined. The V end lost 9 bases, the J end lost 4 bases, and 13 bases lay between the germline ends. Per the germline V gene, CDR1 is MGHRA and CDR2 is YSYEKL. The CDR3 is made up of 13 amino acids. CDR3 in DNA: TGCGCCAGTAGTGACTGGAATTACAATGAGCAGTTCTTC. Protein sequence: CASSDWNYNEQFF.

This clone was counted at least ten times. Possible read error: a much larger clone is one base away. The rearrangement links TRBV10-3 to TRBJ2-7; the D is unclear. The germline CDR1 and CDR2 sequences are ENHRY and SYGVKD. The CDR3 has 15 amino acids. V lost 7 bases, J lost 5 bases, and 21 bases lay in between. CDR3 coding DNA: TGTGCCATCATCAAAAGCGACTCCTCAATGAACGAGCAGTACTTC. It translates to CAIIKSDSSMNEQYF.

This clone was seen repeatedly, ten times or more. The rearrangement uses TRBV6-1 and TRBJ2-3; TRBD2 matches 7 bases. Trimming removed 5 bases from V and 2 bases from J; junction bases left unmatched: 7. CDR1 MNHNS and CDR2 SASEGT come from the germline V gene. This CDR3 has 15 residues. Here the CDR3 DNA reads TGTGCCAGCAGTAGACTAGCAGTGGTCACAGATACGCAGTATTTT. Amino acids: CASSRLAVVTDTQYF.

This clone rates as medium-sized. J is TRBJ1-2 and V is TRBV12-3 or TRBV12-4; D remains ambiguous. Trimming cost V 1 base and J 4 bases, with 7 bases left between them. CDR3 length: 13 amino acids. The CDR3 DNA is TGTGCCAGCAGTTTAGGCGTTTCCTATGGCTACACCTTC. It codes for CASSLGVSYGYTF.

Ten or more counts support this clone. The chain has TRBV7-6 and TRBJ1-1; D might be TRBD1 (5 bases). CDR1 and CDR2 from the germline V gene are SGHVS and FNYEAQ. With 6 bases removed from V and 0 bases from J, the gap between germline ends came to 8 bases. The CDR3 totals 13 residues. CDR3 sequence (DNA): TGTGCCAGCAGTTTCAGGGTGAACACTGAAGCTTTCTTT. Translated, it gives CASSFRVNTEAFF.